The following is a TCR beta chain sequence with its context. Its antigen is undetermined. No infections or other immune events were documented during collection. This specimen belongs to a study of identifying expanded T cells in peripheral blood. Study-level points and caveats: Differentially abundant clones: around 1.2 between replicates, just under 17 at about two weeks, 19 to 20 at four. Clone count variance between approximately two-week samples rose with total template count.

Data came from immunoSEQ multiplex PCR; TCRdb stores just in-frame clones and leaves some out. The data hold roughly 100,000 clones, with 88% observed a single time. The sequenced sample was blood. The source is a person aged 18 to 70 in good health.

For the CDR3, the DNA is TGTGCCAGCAGACCGGGACTAGCGGGGGGCAACACCGGGGAGCTGTTTTTT. Protein: CASRPGLAGGNTGELFF. The V call is TRBV5-4, the J call TRBJ2-2; 15 bases line up with TRBD2. Looked up from germline, CDR1 is SGHNT and CDR2 is YYREEE (reference sequence). V lost 5 bases, J lost 2 bases, and 4 bases stayed unmatched. The CDR3 has 17 amino acids.